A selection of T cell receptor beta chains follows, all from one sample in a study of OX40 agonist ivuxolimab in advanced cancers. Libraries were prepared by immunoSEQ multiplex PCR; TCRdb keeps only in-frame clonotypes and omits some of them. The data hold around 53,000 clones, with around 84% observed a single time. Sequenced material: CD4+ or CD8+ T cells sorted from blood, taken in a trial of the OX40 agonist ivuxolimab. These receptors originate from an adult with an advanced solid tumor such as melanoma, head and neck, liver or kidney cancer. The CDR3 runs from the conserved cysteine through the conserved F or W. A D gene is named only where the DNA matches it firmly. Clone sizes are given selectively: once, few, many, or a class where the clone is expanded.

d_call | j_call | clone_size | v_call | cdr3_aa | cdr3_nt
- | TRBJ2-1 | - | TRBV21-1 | CASGKGQGRNEQFF | TGTGCCAGCGGGAAGGGACAGGGACGCAATGAGCAGTTCTTC
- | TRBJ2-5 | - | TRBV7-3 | CASSPARGETQYF | TGTGCCAGCAGCCCCGCGAGGGGAGAGACCCAGTACTTC
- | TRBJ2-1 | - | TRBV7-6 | CASTPPFDGVSNNEQFF | TGTGCCAGCACCCCGCCCTTCGACGGAGTATCTAACAATGAGCAGTTCTTC
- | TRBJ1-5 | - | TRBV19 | CASSRGFAQPQHF | TGTGCCAGTAGCCGAGGGTTCGCCCAGCCCCAGCATTTT
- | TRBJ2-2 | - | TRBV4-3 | CASSQEIAGATYIGELFF | TGCGCCAGCAGCCAAGAAATAGCAGGGGCTACGTACATCGGGGAGCTGTTTTTT
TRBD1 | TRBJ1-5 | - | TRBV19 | CASSSGQGDDQPQHF | TGTGCCAGTAGTAGTGGACAGGGGGATGATCAGCCCCAGCATTTT
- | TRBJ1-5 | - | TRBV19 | CASSIGQANNQPQHF | TGTGCCAGTAGTATAGGGCAGGCCAACAATCAGCCCCAGCATTTT
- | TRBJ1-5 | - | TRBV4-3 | CASSQGWTGGGQPQHF | TGCGCCAGCAGCCAAGGTTGGACGGGCGGGGGCCAGCCCCAGCATTTT
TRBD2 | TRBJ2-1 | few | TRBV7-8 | CASSGRTSRGGNEQFF | TGTGCCAGCAGCGGGCGGACTAGCAGGGGCGGGAATGAGCAGTTCTTC
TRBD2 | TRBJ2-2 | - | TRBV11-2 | CASSTGLAGNTGELFF | TGTGCCAGCAGCACCGGACTAGCGGGGAACACCGGGGAGCTGTTTTTT
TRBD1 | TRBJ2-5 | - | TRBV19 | CASSAGQGAGETQYF | TGTGCCAGTAGTGCGGGACAGGGGGCAGGGGAGACCCAGTACTTC
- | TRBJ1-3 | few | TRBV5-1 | CASSLAGAGNTIYF | TGCGCCAGCAGCTTAGCAGGGGCTGGAAACACCATATATTTT
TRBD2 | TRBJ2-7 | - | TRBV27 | CASRPGTSGLREQYF | TGTGCCAGCAGACCCGGGACTAGCGGCTTGAGGGAGCAGTACTTC
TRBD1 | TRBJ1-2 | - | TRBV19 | CASSTLGQPYGYTF | TGTGCCAGTAGTACCTTGGGACAGCCCTATGGCTACACCTTC
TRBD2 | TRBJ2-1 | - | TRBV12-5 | CASGRRTSGGAYNEQFF | TGTGCTAGTGGTCGCCGGACTAGCGGGGGGGCCTACAATGAGCAGTTCTTC
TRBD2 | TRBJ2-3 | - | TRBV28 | CASTRGGTDTQYF | TGTGCCAGCACCCGGGGGGGGACAGATACGCAGTATTTT
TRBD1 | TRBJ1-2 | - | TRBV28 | CASRTTGAGNGYTF | TGTGCCAGCAGGACGACAGGGGCCGGCAATGGCTACACCTTC
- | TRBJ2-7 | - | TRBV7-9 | CASSRDFYEQYF | TGTGCCAGCAGTCGGGACTTCTACGAGCAGTACTTC
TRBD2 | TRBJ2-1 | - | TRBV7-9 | CASSPGVAGLNEQFF | TGTGCCAGCAGCCCCGGGGTAGCGGGACTCAATGAGCAGTTCTTC
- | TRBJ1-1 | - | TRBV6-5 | CASKGTLNTEAFF | TGTGCCAGCAAAGGGACGTTGAACACTGAAGCTTTCTTT
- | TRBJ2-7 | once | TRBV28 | CVIQGTYTYEQYF | TGCGTAATCCAGGGGACCTATACCTACGAGCAGTACTTC
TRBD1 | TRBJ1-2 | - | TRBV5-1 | CASRQDRINGYTF | TGCGCCAGCAGGCAGGACAGGATTAATGGCTACACCTTC
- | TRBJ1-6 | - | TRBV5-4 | CASSLFPGKVYNSPLHF | TGTGCCAGCAGTTTGTTCCCAGGGAAGGTGTATAATTCACCCCTCCACTTT
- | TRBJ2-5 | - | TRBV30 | CAWSAPTETQYF | TGTGCCTGGAGTGCCCCGACAGAGACCCAGTACTTC
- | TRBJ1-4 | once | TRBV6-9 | CASSYDRRRLFF | TGTGCCAGCAGTTACGACAGGAGGAGACTGTTTTTT
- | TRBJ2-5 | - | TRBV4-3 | CASSREPWETQYF | TGCGCCAGCAGCCGAGAGCCGTGGGAGACCCAGTACTTC
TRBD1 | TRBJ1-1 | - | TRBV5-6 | CASSPRQGSTEAFF | TGTGCCAGCAGCCCTAGACAGGGGAGCACTGAAGCTTTCTTT
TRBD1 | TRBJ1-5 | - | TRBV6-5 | CASRTGGASNQPQHF | TGTGCCAGCAGAACAGGGGGGGCGAGCAATCAGCCCCAGCATTTT
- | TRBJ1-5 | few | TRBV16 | CASSQWDNSNQPQHF | TGTGCCAGCAGCCAATGGGATAATAGCAATCAGCCCCAGCATTTT
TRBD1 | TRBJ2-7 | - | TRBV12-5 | CASGLRTGGHKYEQYF | TGTGCTAGTGGTTTGAGGACAGGGGGCCATAAATACGAGCAGTACTTC
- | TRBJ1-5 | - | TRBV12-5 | CASGLGESPQHF | TGTGCTAGTGGTTTGGGAGAATCGCCCCAGCATTTT
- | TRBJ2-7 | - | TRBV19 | CASSIPLGSEQYF | TGTGCCAGTAGTATACCTCTTGGTTCCGAGCAGTACTTC
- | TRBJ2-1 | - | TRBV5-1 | CASSLAWAGYDEQFF | TGCGCCAGCAGCTTGGCATGGGCAGGCTACGATGAGCAGTTCTTC
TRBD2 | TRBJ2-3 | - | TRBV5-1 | CASSPGTSGVSTDTQYF | TGCGCCAGCAGCCCGGGGACTAGCGGAGTCTCCACAGATACGCAGTATTTT
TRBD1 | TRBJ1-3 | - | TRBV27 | CASRPAQGAYGNTIYF | TGTGCCAGCAGGCCGGCACAGGGGGCTTACGGAAACACCATATATTTT
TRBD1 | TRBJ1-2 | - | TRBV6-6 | CASSGQGGGYTF | TGTGCCAGCAGTGGACAGGGTGGTGGCTACACCTTC
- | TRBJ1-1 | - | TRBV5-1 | CASSLNPAGQGTEAFF | TGCGCCAGCAGCTTGAATCCTGCGGGGCAGGGAACTGAAGCTTTCTTT
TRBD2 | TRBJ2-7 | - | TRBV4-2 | CASSPSGTTYEQYF | TGTGCCAGCAGCCCTAGCGGGACCACCTACGAGCAGTACTTC
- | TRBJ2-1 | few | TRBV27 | CASSLSGWSGKFF | TGTGCCAGCAGTTTATCGGGGTGGTCCGGAAAGTTCTTC
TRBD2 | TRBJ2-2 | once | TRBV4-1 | CASSHSGLAGGLGTGELFF | TGCGCCAGCAGCCACTCGGGACTAGCGGGGGGGCTGGGCACCGGGGAGCTGTTTTTT
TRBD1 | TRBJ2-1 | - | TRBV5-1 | CASSLGSGGNEQFF | TGCGCCAGCAGCTTGGGATCAGGGGGAAATGAGCAGTTCTTC
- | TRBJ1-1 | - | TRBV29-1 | CSVPTAPGTEAFF | TGCAGCGTCCCGACAGCCCCGGGCACTGAAGCTTTCTTT
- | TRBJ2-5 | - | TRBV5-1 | CASSLARGQETQYF | TGCGCCAGCAGCTTGGCCCGAGGCCAAGAGACCCAGTACTTC
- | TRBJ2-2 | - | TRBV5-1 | CASSLDYRGAVF | TGCGCCAGCAGCTTGGACTACCGGGGAGCTGTTTTT
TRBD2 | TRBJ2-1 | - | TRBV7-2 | CASSTQRGPFLVYNEQFF | TGTGCCAGCAGCACACAGCGGGGGCCCTTTCTCGTCTACAATGAGCAGTTCTTC
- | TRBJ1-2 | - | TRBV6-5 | CATRQAGDYGYTF | TGTGCCACGCGACAGGCCGGGGACTATGGCTACACCTTC
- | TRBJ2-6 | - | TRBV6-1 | CASRGDSAGANVLTF | TGTGCCAGCAGGGGTGACAGTGCTGGGGCCAACGTCCTGACTTTC
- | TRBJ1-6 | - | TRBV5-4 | CASSSQGFNSPLHF | TGTGCCAGCAGTTCCCAGGGGTTCAATTCACCCCTCCACTTT
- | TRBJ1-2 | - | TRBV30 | CAWSGGSDGYTF | TGTGCCTGGAGTGGGGGTTCGGACGGCTACACCTTC
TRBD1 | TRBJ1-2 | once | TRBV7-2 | CASSWDRGQGGYTF | TGTGCCAGCAGCTGGGACAGGGGGCAGGGTGGCTACACCTTC
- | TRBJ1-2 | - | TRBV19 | CASKRWEDGKGYTF | TGTGCCAGTAAACGCTGGGAGGACGGGAAGGGCTACACCTTC
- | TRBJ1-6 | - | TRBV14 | CASSPQVWNSPLHF | TGTGCCAGCAGCCCCCAGGTCTGGAATTCACCCCTCCACTTT
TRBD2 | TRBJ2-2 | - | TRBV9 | CASSVSGGANTGELFF | TGTGCCAGCAGCGTGTCCGGGGGGGCGAACACCGGGGAGCTGTTTTTT
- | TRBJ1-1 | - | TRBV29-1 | CSGRGGGRNTEAFF | TGCAGCGGGCGGGGTGGGGGCCGGAACACTGAAGCTTTCTTT
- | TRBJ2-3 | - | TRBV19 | CASSPASTGVDTQYF | TGTGCCAGTAGCCCAGCCTCCACCGGGGTGGATACGCAGTATTTT